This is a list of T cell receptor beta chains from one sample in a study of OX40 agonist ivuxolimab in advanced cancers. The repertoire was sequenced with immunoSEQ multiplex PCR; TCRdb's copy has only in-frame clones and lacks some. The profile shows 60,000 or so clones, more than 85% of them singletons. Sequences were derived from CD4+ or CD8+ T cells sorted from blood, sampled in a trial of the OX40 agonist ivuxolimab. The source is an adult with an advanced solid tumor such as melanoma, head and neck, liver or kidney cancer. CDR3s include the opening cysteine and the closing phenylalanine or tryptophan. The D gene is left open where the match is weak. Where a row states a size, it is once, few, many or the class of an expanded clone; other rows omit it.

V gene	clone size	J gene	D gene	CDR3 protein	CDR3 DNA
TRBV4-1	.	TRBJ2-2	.	CASSQDRAPLNTGELFF	TGCGCCAGCAGCCAAGATAGGGCACCTCTGAACACCGGGGAGCTGTTTTTT
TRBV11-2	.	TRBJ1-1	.	CASRVIGETEAFF	TGTGCCAGCAGGGTCATAGGGGAGACTGAAGCTTTCTTT
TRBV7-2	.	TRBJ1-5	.	CASSPAVLSNQPQHF	TGTGCCAGCAGCCCGGCCGTTCTTAGCAATCAGCCCCAGCATTTT
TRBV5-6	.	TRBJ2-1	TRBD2	CASSPSSGRAYNEQFF	TGTGCCAGCAGCCCAAGTAGCGGGAGGGCCTACAATGAGCAGTTCTTC
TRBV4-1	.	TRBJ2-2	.	CASSQEGGANTGELFF	TGCGCCAGCAGCCAAGAAGGGGGGGCGAACACCGGGGAGCTGTTTTTT
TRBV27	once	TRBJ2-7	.	CASSFGGDNEQYF	TGTGCCAGCAGTTTTGGAGGAGATAACGAGCAGTACTTC
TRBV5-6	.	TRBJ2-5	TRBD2	CASSLGLAGETQYF	TGTGCCAGCAGCTTGGGACTAGCGGGAGAGACCCAGTACTTC
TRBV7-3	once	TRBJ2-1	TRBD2	CASSPPSGGLFF	TGTGCCAGCAGCCCTCCTAGCGGGGGGCTGTTCTTC
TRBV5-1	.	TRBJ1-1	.	CASSLTAKNTEAFF	TGCGCCAGCAGCTTGACAGCTAAGAACACTGAAGCTTTCTTT
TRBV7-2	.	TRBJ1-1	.	CASSPYPVTEAFF	TGTGCCAGCAGCCCATACCCCGTCACTGAAGCTTTCTTT
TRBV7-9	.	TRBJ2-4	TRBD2	CASSLVGLAETKNIQYF	TGTGCCAGCAGCTTAGTGGGACTAGCGGAAACCAAAAACATTCAGTACTTC
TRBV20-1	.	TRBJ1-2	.	CSASQGDGYTF	TGCAGTGCTAGCCAGGGTGATGGCTACACCTTC
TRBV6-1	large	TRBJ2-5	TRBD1	CASSEATGGAETQYF	TGTGCCAGCAGTGAAGCGACAGGGGGCGCGGAGACCCAGTACTTC
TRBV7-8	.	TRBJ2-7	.	CASSYTRPHSGSPVADSYEQYF	TGTGCCAGCAGCTATACGCGGCCCCATAGTGGGTCCCCCGTAGCGGACTCCTACGAGCAGTACTTC
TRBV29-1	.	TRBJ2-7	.	CSVEDRRAGSYEQYF	TGCAGCGTTGAAGATCGCAGGGCGGGTTCCTACGAGCAGTACTTC
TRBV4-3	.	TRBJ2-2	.	CASSRVLDTGELFF	TGCGCCAGCAGCCGAGTGTTAGACACCGGGGAGCTGTTTTTT
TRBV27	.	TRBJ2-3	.	CASSLGQPGGTQYF	TGTGCCAGCAGTTTGGGACAACCCGGCGGTACGCAGTATTTT
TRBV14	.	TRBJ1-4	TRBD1	CASSQEAETGRSNEKLFF	TGTGCCAGCAGCCAAGAGGCCGAGACAGGGAGATCTAATGAAAAACTGTTTTTT
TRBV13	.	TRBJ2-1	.	CASSLVWSPGQFF	TGTGCCAGCAGCTTAGTCTGGAGCCCGGGGCAGTTCTTC
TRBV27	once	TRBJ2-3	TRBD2	CASSSPLPGLAGGSTDTQYF	TGTGCCAGCAGTTCACCCCTCCCGGGACTAGCGGGGGGTAGCACAGATACGCAGTATTTT
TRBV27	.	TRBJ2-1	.	CASSWGVLNEQFF	TGTGCCAGCAGTTGGGGGGTTTTGAATGAGCAGTTCTTC
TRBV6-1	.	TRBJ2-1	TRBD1	CASSRDRGYNEQFF	TGTGCCAGCAGCCGAGACAGGGGCTACAATGAGCAGTTCTTC
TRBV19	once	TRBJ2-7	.	CASRGPSYEQYF	TGTGCCAGTAGGGGACCGAGCTACGAGCAGTACTTC
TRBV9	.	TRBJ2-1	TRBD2	CASSVGPAGGLSYNEQFF	TGTGCCAGCAGCGTAGGTCCAGCGGGAGGTTTGTCCTACAATGAGCAGTTCTTC
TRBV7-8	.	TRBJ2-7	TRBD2	CASSEGLVYEQYF	TGTGCCAGCAGCGAGGGACTAGTCTACGAGCAGTACTTC
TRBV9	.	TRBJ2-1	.	CASSVDGGRDNEQFF	TGTGCCAGCAGCGTAGATGGGGGGAGAGACAATGAGCAGTTCTTC
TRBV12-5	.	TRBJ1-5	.	CASGSTGIWDQPQHF	TGTGCTAGTGGCTCCACAGGGATCTGGGATCAGCCCCAGCATTTT
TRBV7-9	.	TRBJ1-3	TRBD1	CASSPDRPLYTIYF	TGTGCCAGCAGCCCGGACAGGCCCCTTTACACCATATATTTT
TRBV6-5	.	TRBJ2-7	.	CASSYPGAETGEQYF	TGTGCCAGCAGTTACCCCGGCGCGGAGACGGGGGAGCAGTACTTC
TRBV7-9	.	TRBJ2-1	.	CASITGRGSEGNEQFF	TGTGCCAGCATCACTGGCAGAGGGAGTGAAGGGAATGAGCAGTTCTTC
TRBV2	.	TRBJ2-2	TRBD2	CASSDLAGATGELFF	TGTGCCAGCAGTGATTTAGCGGGCGCCACCGGGGAGCTGTTTTTT
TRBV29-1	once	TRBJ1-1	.	CSVGTDYMNTEAFF	TGCAGCGTTGGGACAGACTACATGAACACTGAAGCTTTCTTT
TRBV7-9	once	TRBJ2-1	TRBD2	CASSLALGLAGGQGEQFF	TGTGCCAGCAGCTTAGCGCTGGGACTAGCGGGGGGGCAAGGTGAGCAGTTCTTC
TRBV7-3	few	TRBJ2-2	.	CASSWVAGELFF	TGTGCCAGCAGCTGGGTCGCCGGGGAGCTGTTTTTT
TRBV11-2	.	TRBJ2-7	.	CASSSRGTYEQYF	TGTGCCAGCAGCAGCAGGGGAACCTACGAGCAGTACTTC
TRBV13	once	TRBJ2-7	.	CASRTSRTATYEQYF	TGTGCCAGCAGAACATCCCGGACGGCCACCTACGAGCAGTACTTC
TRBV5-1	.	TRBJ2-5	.	CASSSTSHTGRETQYF	TGCGCCAGCAGCTCAACGAGTCATACGGGTAGGGAGACCCAGTACTTC